A selection of T cell receptor beta chains follows, all from one sample in a study of T cells after yellow fever vaccination. TCRdb re-analysed the 5' RACE reads in MiXCR, keeping a single row per CDR3 protein. The repertoire includes 500,000 to 700,000 distinct CDR3 sequences, roughly 19% of them detected once, and roughly 13% sits in the top ten. The starting material was PBMCs, obtained 15 days after the yellow fever booster vaccination. The receptors stem from a man aged 25 to 40 who received the YFV17D yellow fever vaccine. The CDR3 runs from the conserved cysteine through the conserved F or W. The D gene is left open where the match is weak. Part of the rows lack a size; the others show once, few, many or a class for expanded clones.

DNA,CDR3,size,V,J,D
TGCAGTGTACTTGGACAGGTGAAATCCTACGAGCAGTACTTC,CSVLGQVKSYEQYF,few,TRBV20-1,TRBJ2-7,TRBD1
TGTGCCAGCAGGGACAGGGGGCCTGAGACCCAGTACTTC,CASRDRGPETQYF,few,TRBV6-6,TRBJ2-5,TRBD1
TGTGCCAGCAGCCAAGACGGGGACTTTATCAATGAGCAGTTCTTC,CASSQDGDFINEQFF,few,TRBV3-1,TRBJ2-1,.
TGTGCCAGCAGCTTATACTCAGGGGGTGGGTCCTACAATGAGCAGTTCTTC,CASSLYSGGGSYNEQFF,few,TRBV7-8,TRBJ2-1,TRBD1
TGTGCCAGCAGCTTAGGTTCACGGGACTACGAGCAGTACTTC,CASSLGSRDYEQYF,.,TRBV7-2,TRBJ2-7,.
TGTGCCAGCAGCTTAATGGACGGTAGCTCCTACGAGCAGTACTTC,CASSLMDGSSYEQYF,.,TRBV7-2,TRBJ2-7,.
TGCGCCAGCAGCTTGGGTGACAGTCTTAACGAGTACTTC,CASSLGDSLNEYF,few,TRBV5-1,TRBJ2-7,.
TGTGCCAGCAGCCCTGGCCACACCGGGGAGCTGTTTTTT,CASSPGHTGELFF,.,TRBV3-1,TRBJ2-2,.
TGTGCCAGCAGTCCAGGGGACGGAAGCTCCTACGAGCAGTACTTC,CASSPGDGSSYEQYF,few,TRBV12-3/TRBV12-4,TRBJ2-7,.
TGCAGTGCTAATCAACCCGTCGCCCGGAATGAGCAGTTCTTC,CSANQPVARNEQFF,once,TRBV20-1,TRBJ2-1,.
TGTGCCAGCAGTACAGGGAGGAACACCGGGGAGCTGTTTTTT,CASSTGRNTGELFF,few,TRBV27,TRBJ2-2,.
TGTGCCACCAGTGATGCGGGCCGAGGGAACATTCAGTACTTC,CATSDAGRGNIQYF,few,TRBV24-1,TRBJ2-4,.
TGTGCCAGCAGCTTATTGGCCGGGAGCAGCTTAAGCTCCTACAATGAGCAGTTCTTC,CASSLLAGSSLSSYNEQFF,.,TRBV7-6,TRBJ2-1,.
TGTGCCAGCAGTGCCGACCTCTCCGGGGGGGAGCTGTTTTTT,CASSADLSGGELFF,few,TRBV25-1,TRBJ2-2,.
TGTGCCAGTAGTCAAGGGAGGACCCAGTACTTC,CASSQGRTQYF,.,TRBV19,TRBJ2-5,.
TGTGCCAGCAGCCGGACAGATGGCTACACCTTC,CASSRTDGYTF,.,TRBV7-9,TRBJ1-2,.
TGTGCCAGCAACCTCGGGGGTGGTCTGAGGACCCAGTACTTC,CASNLGGGLRTQYF,.,TRBV7-2,TRBJ2-5,.
TGCGCCAGCACGCCTGGGCCCGGCCTTGCGTCTAGCGGGAGCGGAGATACGCAGTATTTT,CASTPGPGLASSGSGDTQYF,.,TRBV4-1,TRBJ2-3,TRBD2
TGCAGTGCTAGGGCGGGCAATTTGGGCGAGCAGTACTTC,CSARAGNLGEQYF,.,TRBV20-1,TRBJ2-7,.
TGCAGTGCTCCTCGACAGGGGGCAGGTCACAATGAGCAGTTCTTC,CSAPRQGAGHNEQFF,few,TRBV20-1,TRBJ2-1,TRBD1
TGTGCCAGCAGTTTACTGGCTGAGCAGTTCTTC,CASSLLAEQFF,few,TRBV12-3/TRBV12-4,TRBJ2-1,.
TGTGCCAGCAGCCAAGGCGGGATAGGTACAGATACGCAGTATTTT,CASSQGGIGTDTQYF,few,TRBV14,TRBJ2-3,.
TGCAGTGCTGTTCCGGGACAGTACAACTATGGCTACACCTTC,CSAVPGQYNYGYTF,.,TRBV20-1,TRBJ1-2,TRBD1
TGCAGTGCTAGAAACCAGGGGAGATCTAATGAAAAACTGTTTTTT,CSARNQGRSNEKLFF,few,TRBV20-1,TRBJ1-4,.
TGTGCCAGCAGTTTCGCGACAGGGGCTCAGCCCCAGCATTTT,CASSFATGAQPQHF,few,TRBV6-2/TRBV6-3,TRBJ1-5,TRBD1
TGCAGCGTCGGACAGGGGGGACCCGAGCAGTACTTC,CSVGQGGPEQYF,.,TRBV29-1,TRBJ2-7,TRBD1
TGCGCCAGCAGCTTCCCGACGGCCTACGAGCAGTACTTC,CASSFPTAYEQYF,.,TRBV5-1,TRBJ2-7,.
TGTGCCAGCAGCTTTACCCATGAGCAGTTCTTC,CASSFTHEQFF,.,TRBV5-6,TRBJ2-1,.
TGTGCCTGGAGTGCTGGGCAGGGTCGCAATGAGCAGTTCTTC,CAWSAGQGRNEQFF,few,TRBV30,TRBJ2-1,.
TGTGCCAGCAGCACCCGGGATCGTCTATCCTACGAGCAGTACTTC,CASSTRDRLSYEQYF,few,TRBV7-2,TRBJ2-7,.
TGTGCCAGCAGTGACGTACTAGGGCGGGAAGACCAAGAGACCCAGTACTTC,CASSDVLGREDQETQYF,few,TRBV2,TRBJ2-5,.
TGCAGCGTTCGGGCTAGCGGGAGGGCCCCAGAGACCCAGTACTTC,CSVRASGRAPETQYF,.,TRBV29-1,TRBJ2-5,TRBD2
TGTGCCAGCACCCCGGGACTCTTTCGAGACAATGAGCAGTTCTTC,CASTPGLFRDNEQFF,few,TRBV28,TRBJ2-1,.
TGTGCCATCAGACCGGGACCGGACAATGAGCAGTTCTTC,CAIRPGPDNEQFF,.,TRBV10-3,TRBJ2-1,.
TGCAGCGTTGAAGATCTGGACACAGATACGCAGTATTTT,CSVEDLDTDTQYF,few,TRBV29-1,TRBJ2-3,.
TGTGCCAGCAGTTCCCAGACCCTGAACGGCTACACCTTC,CASSSQTLNGYTF,.,TRBV12-3/TRBV12-4,TRBJ1-2,.
TGTGCCAGCAGTCCGACGACTAGAGGGGGACACAATGAGCAGTTCTTC,CASSPTTRGGHNEQFF,few,TRBV6-2/TRBV6-3,TRBJ2-1,.
TGCGCCAGCAGCATGATGAACGGCGAGCAGTTCTTC,CASSMMNGEQFF,.,TRBV5-1,TRBJ2-1,.
TGTGCCAGCAGTACCACTAGCAAATACGAGCAGTACTTC,CASSTTSKYEQYF,.,TRBV3-1,TRBJ2-7,.
TGTGCCAGCAAGTTAGACAGGGGGCTGGTCAATGAGCAGTTCTTC,CASKLDRGLVNEQFF,few,TRBV11-2,TRBJ2-1,TRBD1
TGCGCCAGCACCCAGACCCCACAGGGGCCCGGGGAGCTGTTTTTT,CASTQTPQGPGELFF,few,TRBV4-3,TRBJ2-2,TRBD1
TGCGCCAGCACGGAGCGGGAGGGGCGGTTCTTC,CASTEREGRFF,.,TRBV23-1,TRBJ2-1,TRBD2
TGCAGCGTTGTTGTTAGCGGGCATATCAACAATGAGCAGTTCTTC,CSVVVSGHINNEQFF,few,TRBV29-1,TRBJ2-1,TRBD2
TGTGCCAGCAGCGGGCGGCAGGGCCCCTACGAGCAGTACTTC,CASSGRQGPYEQYF,few,TRBV7-2,TRBJ2-7,.
TGCAGTGCTCTCCCAGGGGGCTACTATGGCTACACCTTC,CSALPGGYYGYTF,few,TRBV20-1,TRBJ1-2,TRBD1
TGTGCCAGCAGTCTGGGAGCGGGAGGAGGGGGCATTAAGACCCAGTACTTC,CASSLGAGGGGIKTQYF,.,TRBV12-3/TRBV12-4,TRBJ2-5,TRBD2
TGTGCCAGCAGCCGGGACCCCAAAGATGAGCAGTTCTTC,CASSRDPKDEQFF,many,TRBV28,TRBJ2-1,.
TGTGCCAGCAGCATAGGGTTAGGGGAGACCCAGTACTTC,CASSIGLGETQYF,few,TRBV12-3/TRBV12-4,TRBJ2-5,.
TGTGCCAGCAGAGCTACCGGGACGGCTTCCTACAATGAGCAGTTCTTC,CASRATGTASYNEQFF,.,TRBV12-3/TRBV12-4,TRBJ2-1,.
TGTGCCAGCAGCACAACGACAGGGAGCTACGAGCAGTACTTC,CASSTTTGSYEQYF,.,TRBV27,TRBJ2-7,TRBD1
TGTGCCAGCAGCTTATACGGGTTAGCGGGGGGCAATGAGCAGTTCTTC,CASSLYGLAGGNEQFF,few,TRBV7-8,TRBJ2-1,TRBD2
TGTGCCAGCAGCTTAGCTCTCTGGACCCAAGAGACCCAGTACTTC,CASSLALWTQETQYF,few,TRBV11-2,TRBJ2-5,.
TGCAGTGCTAGAGAGCGCGGGGGCGCGGAGACCCAGTACTTC,CSARERGGAETQYF,.,TRBV20-1,TRBJ2-5,.
TGTGCCAGCAGCCCCCGTGTTCTGGGGGGTAACGACGAGCAGTACTTC,CASSPRVLGGNDEQYF,.,TRBV5-4,TRBJ2-7,.
TGCGCCAGCAGCCTCGACAGCAGCGCCGGGACCCAGTACTTC,CASSLDSSAGTQYF,.,TRBV5-1,TRBJ2-5,.